This T cell receptor beta chain stems from a study (dated by TCRdb to the early 2020s). PBMCs were isolated from peripheral blood, and TCR beta sequencing was performed on genomic DNA from unsorted PBMCs. Notes on this clone: The antigen it recognizes is unknown. Base qualities are not recorded, but no much larger clone differs from it by a single base.

Survey-level sequencing on the immunoSEQ platform was used to profile TCR beta chain repertoires. Per the source publication's procedure: Repertoire diversity was quantified by the inverse Simpson index, and CDR3 amino acid length spectratypes and V-J pairing frequencies were compared. To annotate clonotypes specific to SARS-CoV-2, CMV, influenza A and EBV, TCR beta CDR3 sequences were compared against VDJdb. The table comes from immuneACCESS by way of TCRdb, which keeps in-frame sequences with V and J called. Part of the clones is missing from these tables; in studies checked, under half for an unresolved V gene and the rest for unknown reasons. V, J and clone size reflect that table, while D and trimming were determined from the DNA. In this sample the table shows around 50,000 clones, roughly 93% of which occur a single time. The leading ten clones occupy around 11% of the sample. Study-wide findings and limitations: According to the authors, more investigation is needed, including longitudinal sampling and evaluation of a control group.

The germline V gene encodes CDR1 KGHSH and CDR2 LQKENI. The CDR3 starts with the cysteine, ends with the phenylalanine, and has 14 residues. Only CDR3 DNA is held: 42 bases, read in frame from base 1. For this chain, trimming is 3 bases at the V end and 4 bases at the J end, and the number of junction bases without a gene match is 1. The sequenced sample was PBMCs. The TCR was taken from a man aged 35-49 years with rheumatoid arthritis. The sequence links TRBV18 to TRBJ2-2; a stretch of 8 junction bases matches TRBD1. The CDR3 reads as follows: CASSPGQGTGELFF. The DNA reads TGTGCCAGCTCACCCGGACAGGGCACCGGGGAGCTGTTTTTT. Where the CDR3 stops, the reference TRBV18 and TRBJ2-2 genes take over; the full variable domain is NAGVMQNPRHLVRRRGQEARLRCSPMKGHSHVYWYRQLPEEGLKFMVYLQKENIIDESGMPKERFSAEFPKEGPSILRIQQVVRGDSAAYFCASSPGQGTGELFFGEGSRLTVL.